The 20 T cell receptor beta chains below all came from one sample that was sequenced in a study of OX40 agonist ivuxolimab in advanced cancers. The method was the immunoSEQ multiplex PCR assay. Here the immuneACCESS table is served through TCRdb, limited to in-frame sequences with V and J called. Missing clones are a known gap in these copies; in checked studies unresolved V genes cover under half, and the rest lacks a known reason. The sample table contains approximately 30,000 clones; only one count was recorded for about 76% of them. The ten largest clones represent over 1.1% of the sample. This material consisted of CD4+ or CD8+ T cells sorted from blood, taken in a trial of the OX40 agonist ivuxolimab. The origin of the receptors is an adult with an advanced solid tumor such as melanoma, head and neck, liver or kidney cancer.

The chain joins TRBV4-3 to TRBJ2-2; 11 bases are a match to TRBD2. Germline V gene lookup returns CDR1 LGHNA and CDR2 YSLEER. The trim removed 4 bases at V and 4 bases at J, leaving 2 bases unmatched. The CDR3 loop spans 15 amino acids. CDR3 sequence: CASSPTSGGTGELFF. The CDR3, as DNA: TGCGCCAGCAGCCCCACTAGCGGGGGCACCGGGGAGCTGTTTTTT.

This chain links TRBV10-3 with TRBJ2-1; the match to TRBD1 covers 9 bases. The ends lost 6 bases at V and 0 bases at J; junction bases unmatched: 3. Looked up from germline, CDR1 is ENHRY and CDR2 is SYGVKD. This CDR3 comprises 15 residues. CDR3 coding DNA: TGTGCCATCAGAAAGACAGGGGGCTCCTACAATGAGCAGTTCTTC. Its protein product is CAIRKTGGSYNEQFF.

The CDR3: CASSSGGQYLAGGYTF. The DNA of the CDR3 is TGTGCCAGCAGCTCGGGGGGACAGTATTTAGCGGGAGGCTACACCTTC. This chain joins TRBV11-2 and TRBJ1-2; 7 nucleotides agree with TRBD1. Germline loops: CDR1 SGHAT, CDR2 FQNNGV. With V trimmed by 4 bases and J by 8 bases, 16 bases remained unmatched. The CDR3 contains 16 residues.

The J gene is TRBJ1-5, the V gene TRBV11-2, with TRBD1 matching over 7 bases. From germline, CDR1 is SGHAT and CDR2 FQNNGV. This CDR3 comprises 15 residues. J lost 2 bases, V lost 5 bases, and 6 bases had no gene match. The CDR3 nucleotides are TGTGCCAGCAGCCAGGGGGGCGCGGGCAATCAGCCCCAGCATTTT. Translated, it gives CASSQGGAGNQPQHF.

The CDR3 coding sequence is TGTGCCAGCACCTCCGGACTAGCGGGAGCAGAGACCCAGTACTTC. This sequence encodes CASTSGLAGAETQYF. This chain joins TRBV7-2 and TRBJ2-5; TRBD2 aligns across 13 bases. This CDR3 region has 15 residues. Per the germline V gene, CDR1 is SGHTA and CDR2 is FQGNSA. The ends lost 7 bases at V and 4 bases at J; junction bases unmatched: 6.

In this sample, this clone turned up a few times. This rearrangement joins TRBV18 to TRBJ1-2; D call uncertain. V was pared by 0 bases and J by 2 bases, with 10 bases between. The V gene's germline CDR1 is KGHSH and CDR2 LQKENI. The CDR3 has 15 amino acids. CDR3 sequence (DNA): TGTGCCAGCTCACCACCGAATTCCCAAAACTATGGCTACACCTTC. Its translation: CASSPPNSQNYGYTF.

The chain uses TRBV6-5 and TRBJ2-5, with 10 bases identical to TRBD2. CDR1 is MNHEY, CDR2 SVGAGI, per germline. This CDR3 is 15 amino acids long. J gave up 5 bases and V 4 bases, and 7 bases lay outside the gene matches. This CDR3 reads CASSFTGTSVETQYF. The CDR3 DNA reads TGTGCCAGCAGTTTCACCGGGACTAGCGTGGAGACCCAGTACTTC.

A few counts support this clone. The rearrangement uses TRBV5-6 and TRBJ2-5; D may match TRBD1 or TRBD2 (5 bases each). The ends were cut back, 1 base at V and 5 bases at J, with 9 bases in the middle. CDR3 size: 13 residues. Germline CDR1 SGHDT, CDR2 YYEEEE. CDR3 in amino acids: CASSLQGGETQYF. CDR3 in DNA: TGTGCCAGCAGCTTGCAGGGCGGGGAGACCCAGTACTTC. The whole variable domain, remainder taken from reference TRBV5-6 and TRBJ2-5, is DAGVTQSPTHLIKTRGQQVTLRCSPKSGHDTVSWYQQALGQGPQFIFQYYEEEERQRGNFPDRFSGHQFPNYSSELNVNALLLGDSALYLCASSLQGGETQYFGPGTRLLVL.

The CDR3 protein is CASSLDQGVPYEQYF. CDR3 coding DNA: TGTGCCAGCAGCTTAGACCAGGGGGTCCCCTACGAGCAGTACTTC. This chain joins TRBV11-1 and TRBJ2-7, with 7 nucleotides matching TRBD1. With V trimmed by 1 base and J by 2 bases, 5 bases remained unmatched. Germline values: CDR1 SGHAT, CDR2 FQDESV (reference sequence). The CDR3 has 15 amino acids.

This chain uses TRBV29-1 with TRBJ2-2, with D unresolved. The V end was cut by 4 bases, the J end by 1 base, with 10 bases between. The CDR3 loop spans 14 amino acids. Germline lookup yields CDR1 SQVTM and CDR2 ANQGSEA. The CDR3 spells CSVGLQVNTGELFF. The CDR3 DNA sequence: TGCAGCGTTGGGTTGCAGGTGAACACCGGGGAGCTGTTTTTT.

The CDR3 reads CASSPVVYNSPLHF. The CDR3 region has the DNA TGTGCCAGCAGCCCCGTGGTATATAATTCACCCCTCCACTTT. This rearrangement joins TRBV7-8 to TRBJ1-6, with D hard to call. The CDR3 covers 14 residues. Trimming took off 5 bases at V and 4 bases at J, with 9 bases between the two ends. In germline, CDR1 is SGHVS, CDR2 FQNEAQ.

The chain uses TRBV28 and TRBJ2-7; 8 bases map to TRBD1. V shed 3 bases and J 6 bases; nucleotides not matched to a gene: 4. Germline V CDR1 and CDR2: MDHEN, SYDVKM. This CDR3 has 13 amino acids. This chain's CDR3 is CASSLQGASEQYF. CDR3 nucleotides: TGTGCCAGCAGTTTGCAGGGGGCGAGCGAGCAGTACTTC.

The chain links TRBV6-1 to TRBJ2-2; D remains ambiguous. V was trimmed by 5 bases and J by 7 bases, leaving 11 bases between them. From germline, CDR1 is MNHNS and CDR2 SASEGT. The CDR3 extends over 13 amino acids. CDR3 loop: CASSRQAGGELFF. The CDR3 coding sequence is TGTGCCAGCAGTCGACAAGCCGGCGGGGAGCTGTTTTTT.

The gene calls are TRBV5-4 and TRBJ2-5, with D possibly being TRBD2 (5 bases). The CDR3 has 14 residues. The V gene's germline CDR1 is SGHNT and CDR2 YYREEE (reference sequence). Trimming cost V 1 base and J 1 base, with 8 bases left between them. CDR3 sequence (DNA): TGTGCCAGCAGCTTGACCGGGATCCAAGAGACCCAGTACTTC. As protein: CASSLTGIQETQYF.

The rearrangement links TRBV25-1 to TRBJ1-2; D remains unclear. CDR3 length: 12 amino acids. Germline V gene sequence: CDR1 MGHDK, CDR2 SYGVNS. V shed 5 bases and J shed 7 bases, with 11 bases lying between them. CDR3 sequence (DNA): TGTGCCAGCAGTCGGCCCCCCGGTGGCTACACCTTC. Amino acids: CASSRPPGGYTF.

In DNA, the CDR3 is TGTGCCAGCAGTTATTGGGGTGGCAATCAGCCCCAGCATTTT. It translates to CASSYWGGNQPQHF. The genes are TRBV6-6 and TRBJ1-5; D is unresolved. The CDR3 is 14 residues long. Germline V gene data show CDR1 as MNHNY and CDR2 as SVGAGI (reference sequence). V was shortened by 3 bases and J by 2 bases, with 8 bases between the two germline ends.

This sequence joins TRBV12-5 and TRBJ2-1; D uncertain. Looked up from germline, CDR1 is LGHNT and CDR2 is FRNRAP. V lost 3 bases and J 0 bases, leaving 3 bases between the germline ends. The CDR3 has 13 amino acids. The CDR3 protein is CASGFGSYNEQFF. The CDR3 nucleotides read TGTGCTAGTGGTTTCGGCTCCTACAATGAGCAGTTCTTC.

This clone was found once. This chain's CDR3 is CASSPAQVLRGDTQYF. The CDR3, as DNA: TGTGCCAGCAGCCCCGCTCAGGTCCTCCGTGGAGATACGCAGTATTTT. This chain joins TRBV7-8 and TRBJ2-3; D is unresolved. The length of the CDR3 is 16 residues. V lost 5 bases to trimming and J lost 5 bases, with 20 bases between them. Germline V gene data show CDR1 as SGHVS and CDR2 as FQNEAQ.

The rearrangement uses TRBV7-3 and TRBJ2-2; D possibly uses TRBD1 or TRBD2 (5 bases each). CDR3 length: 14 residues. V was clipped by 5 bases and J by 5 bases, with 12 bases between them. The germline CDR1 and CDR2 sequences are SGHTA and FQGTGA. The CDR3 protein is CASSIEWGTGELFF. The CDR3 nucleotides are TGTGCCAGCAGCATAGAATGGGGGACCGGGGAGCTGTTTTTT.

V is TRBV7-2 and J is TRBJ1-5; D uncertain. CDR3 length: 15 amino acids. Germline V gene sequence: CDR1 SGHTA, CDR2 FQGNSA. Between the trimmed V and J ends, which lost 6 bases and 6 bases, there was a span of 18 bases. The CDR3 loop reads CASRKSDIGSQPQHF. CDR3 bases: TGTGCCAGCAGGAAGTCCGATATAGGGAGTCAGCCCCAGCATTTT.